What follows are 32 T cell receptor beta chains derived from one specimen sequenced in a study of T cells in Graves' hyperthyroidism and ophthalmopathy. It was RNA transcripts that yielded the amplified TCR beta CDR3 regions. HTBI primers were employed in a first-round RT-PCR of the TCR CDR3. TCRdb reanalysed the multiplex PCR reads using MiXCR and keeps one entry per CDR3 protein. The top ten hold approximately 4% of the sample, which has approximately 400,000 distinct CDR3 sequences, about 18% seen once. Sequenced material: blood. These receptor sequences come from a young woman with Graves' hyperthyroidism.

Ten or more counts support this clonotype. The V gene is TRBV28, the J gene TRBJ1-2; perhaps TRBD1 as D (5 bases). The CDR3 extends over 13 amino acids. Germline V gene sequence: CDR1 MDHEN, CDR2 SYDVKM. Trimming took off 6 bases at V and 4 bases at J, with 12 bases between the two ends. CDR3 residues: CASRSGPLYGYTF. Written as DNA, the CDR3 is TGTGCCAGCAGGTCGGGACCCCTCTATGGCTACACCTTC.

This clonotype has more than one count but fewer than ten. Given a much more abundant clone one base away, this may be a read error. J is TRBJ2-5 and V is TRBV27; 8 positions match TRBD2. The CDR3 spans 14 residues. CDR1 is MNHEY and CDR2 is SMNVEV in the germline V gene (reference sequence). The CDR3 bases are TGTGCCAGCAGTTTAAGGCTAGCGGGTGAGACCAAGTACTTC. The encoded protein is CASSLRLAGETKYF.

This clonotype has a count of ten or more. This chain joins TRBV10-3 and TRBJ1-2; tentatively, D is TRBD1 (6 bases). This CDR3 is built from 13 residues. The V and J ends lost 4 bases and 4 bases respectively, with 10 bases between them. The germline V gene has CDR1 ENHRY and CDR2 SYGVKD. The CDR3 loop is CAISAGQFYGYTF. Written as DNA, the CDR3 is TGTGCCATCAGTGCTGGACAGTTCTATGGCTACACCTTC.

A few counts support this clonotype. The J gene is TRBJ2-7, the V gene TRBV20-1, with 8 bases identical to TRBD1. Trimming at V came to 3 bases and at J to 0 bases, leaving 7 bases not matched to a gene. Germline CDR1 is DFQATT and CDR2 is SNEGSKA (reference sequence). This CDR3 is built from 15 residues. Here the CDR3 reads CSASGQGPSSYEQYF. In DNA form, the CDR3 reads TGCAGTGCTAGTGGACAGGGCCCTTCCTCCTACGAGCAGTACTTC.

The chain carries TRBV18 and TRBJ2-7; D is undetermined. V was clipped by 3 bases and J by 0 bases, with 18 bases between them. The CDR3 covers 17 residues. CDR1 and CDR2 from the germline V gene are KGHSH and LQKENI. This CDR3 reads CASSPKVGVMSSYEQYF. CDR3 nucleotide sequence: TGTGCCAGCTCACCTAAGGTGGGCGTTATGAGCTCCTACGAGCAGTACTTC.

This clonotype has at least ten counts. This chain links TRBV6-2 or TRBV6-3 with TRBJ2-3; 10 positions match TRBD1. After removal of 5 bases from V and 1 base from J, the junction contained 12 bases not matched to a gene. Germline V gene lookup returns CDR1 MNHEY and CDR2 SVGEGT. This CDR3 comprises 18 residues. In DNA, the CDR3 is TGTGCCAGCAGTCGGCGGACAGGGGGGAGTTGGGGCACAGATACGCAGTATTTT. As protein: CASSRRTGGSWGTDTQYF.

This sequence joins TRBV9 and TRBJ1-1; the D gene is possibly TRBD1 (5 bases). There are 14 residues in the CDR3. Trimming stripped 4 bases from V and 0 bases from J, with 10 bases between. The germline V gene has CDR1 SGDLS and CDR2 YYNGEE. CDR3: CASSPRGVNTEAFF. The CDR3 coding sequence is TGTGCCAGCAGCCCTCGAGGGGTGAACACTGAAGCTTTCTTT.

This clonotype was counted ten times or more. The chain employs TRBV6-5 and TRBJ1-1; 7 nucleotides line up with TRBD1. CDR3 size: 15 residues. V trimming: 0 bases; J trimming: 5 bases; junction bases outside the gene matches: 6. The V gene's germline CDR1 is MNHEY and CDR2 SVGAGI. In DNA form, the CDR3 reads TGTGCCAGCAGTTACTCTAGGGGGCGGGGGACTGAAGCTTTCTTT. It is translated as CASSYSRGRGTEAFF.

This clonotype was observed many times. The chain has TRBV24-1 and TRBJ2-1; 7 positions match TRBD1. Germline CDR1 reads KGHDR; CDR2 reads SFDVKD. The trim removed 3 bases at V and 3 bases at J, leaving 7 bases unmatched. CDR3 size: 16 residues. The DNA of the CDR3 is TGTGCCACCAGTGATCCGAACGCAGGGGGCTACAATGAGCAGTTCTTC. Translating it yields CATSDPNAGGYNEQFF.

About this clonotype: This may be a read error, as it is one base from a much larger clone. The chain employs TRBV12-3 or TRBV12-4 and TRBJ1-1; possibly TRBD1 for D (5 bases). This CDR3 has 11 amino acids. In DNA form, the CDR3 reads TGTGCCGGCAGTGCCTGGGGGGAATCTTTCTTT. Its translation is CAGSAWGESFF.

This clonotype has ten or more counts. This chain joins TRBV28 and TRBJ2-7; 8 bases agree with TRBD2. In germline, CDR1 is MDHEN, CDR2 SYDVKM. The CDR3 has 14 amino acids. V trimming: 4 bases; J trimming: 5 bases; junction bases outside the gene matches: 7. CDR3 nucleotide sequence: TGTGCCAGCAGTTCGGGACTAGGTAGCCACGAGCAGTACTTC. It encodes CASSSGLGSHEQYF.

This clonotype was seen at least ten times. The J gene is TRBJ2-2, the V gene TRBV20-1; 7 nucleotides match TRBD1. J gave up 1 base and V 6 bases, and 2 bases lay outside the gene matches. Germline V gene data show CDR1 as DFQATT and CDR2 as SNEGSKA (reference sequence). This CDR3 contains 13 residues. CDR3 sequence (DNA): TGCAGTGCGAGGACAGGGAACACCGGGGAGCTGTTTTTT. It encodes CSARTGNTGELFF.

V usage is TRBV5-1 and J usage is TRBJ2-7; 8 positions agree with TRBD1. The CDR3 runs to 14 residues. With 4 bases clipped from V and 3 bases from J, the junction kept 6 bases outside the gene matches. CDR1 and CDR2 from the germline V gene are SGHRS and YFSETQ. The CDR3 loop is CASSKDRVNYEQYF. The CDR3 bases are TGCGCCAGCAGCAAGGACAGGGTCAACTACGAGCAGTACTTC.

The chain links TRBV12-3 or TRBV12-4 to TRBJ2-2; TRBD2 agrees at 12 bases. The CDR3 has 16 amino acids. V was pared by 6 bases and J by 4 bases, with 6 bases of the junction left unmatched. CDR3 sequence reads: CASSLTSGGGTGELFF. CDR3 bases: TGTGCCAGCAGCCTGACTAGCGGGGGCGGCACCGGGGAGCTGTTTTTT.

The sample holds many counts of this clonotype. The chain carries TRBV6-4 and TRBJ2-2, with D perhaps being TRBD1 or TRBD2 (6 bases each). The V gene's germline CDR1 is MRHNA and CDR2 SNTAGT. The CDR3 is 14 residues long. Between the trimmed V and J ends, which lost 5 bases and 4 bases, there was a span of 11 bases. The CDR3 is CASSQGGPTGELFF. The CDR3 DNA follows: TGTGCCAGCAGTCAAGGGGGGCCCACCGGGGAGCTGTTTTTT.

This clonotype was detected many times. The rearrangement links TRBV20-1 to TRBJ2-7; 7 nucleotides align to TRBD2. V was pared by 3 bases and J by 2 bases, with 13 bases of the junction left unmatched. In germline, CDR1 is DFQATT, CDR2 SNEGSKA (reference sequence). This CDR3 is built from 16 residues. The CDR3 loop is CSARNPGGDHAYEQYF. DNA for the CDR3: TGCAGTGCTAGGAACCCGGGGGGTGACCACGCCTACGAGCAGTACTTC.

This clonotype was seen ten or more times. The CDR3 coding sequence is TGTGCCAGCAGTTTATATAAGGGCTACCAGCCCCAGCATTTT. The encoded protein is CASSLYKGYQPQHF. The rearrangement links TRBV12-3 or TRBV12-4 to TRBJ1-5; no clear D gene. This CDR3 comprises 14 residues. Trimming took 2 bases from V and 7 from J, leaving 12 bases between them.

This clonotype was seen ten or more times. The chain has TRBV12-3 or TRBV12-4 and TRBJ2-5; 9 bases map to TRBD1. The V and J ends lost 5 bases and 5 bases, in that order; junction bases with no gene match: 6. The CDR3 has 14 residues. The CDR3 sequence: CASSPIDRGETQYF. CDR3 DNA sequence: TGTGCCAGCAGTCCTATAGACAGGGGGGAGACCCAGTACTTC.

The J gene is TRBJ2-3, the V gene TRBV9; TRBD1 matches 8 bases. V shed 5 bases and J 7 bases; nucleotides not matched to a gene: 12. The germline gives CDR1 SGDLS, CDR2 YYNGEE. The CDR3 is 15 residues long. The chain's CDR3 is CASRPLGRGLHTQYF. The CDR3 nucleotides read TGTGCCAGCAGACCCCTAGGCAGGGGGCTTCATACGCAGTATTTT.

In this sample, this clonotype turned up many times. The V and J genes are TRBV20-1 and TRBJ2-7; 8 bases map to TRBD2. The CDR3 has 14 amino acids. J gave up 4 bases and V 3 bases, and 8 bases lay outside the gene matches. Looked up from germline, CDR1 is DFQATT and CDR2 is SNEGSKA (reference sequence). CDR3 bases: TGCAGTGCTAGTGGGCGGGGGGTACGGTACGAGCAGTACTTC. Encoded protein: CSASGRGVRYEQYF.

The rearrangement uses TRBV11-2 and TRBJ2-1; 12 bases are a match to TRBD2. The V segment lost 6 bases and the J segment 6 bases; nucleotides outside the gene matches: 6. CDR1 SGHAT and CDR2 FQNNGV come from the germline V gene. This CDR3 has 15 amino acids. The CDR3 DNA reads TGTGCCAGCAGGCCTAGCGGGGGGGCGGGCAATGAGCAGTTCTTC. Translating gives CASRPSGGAGNEQFF.

Details on this clonotype: The junction departs from the called germline gene at one end, perhaps through a read error. The chain has TRBV11-2 and TRBJ2-4; 7 nucleotides agree with TRBD2. The CDR3 is 21 residues long. Looked up from germline, CDR1 is SGHAT and CDR2 is FQNNGV. CDR3 bases: TGTGCCAGCAGCTTTCTCCGGGACTCTAGCGCGGGGGAGGTAGCCAAAAACATTAAGTACTTC. Protein: CASSFLRDSSAGEVAKNIKYF.

This clonotype was recorded at least ten times. The chain uses TRBV24-1 and TRBJ1-2; 9 nucleotides line up with TRBD1. The CDR3 contains 15 residues. Germline-derived CDR1 and CDR2 are KGHDR and SFDVKD. The junction had 9 bases not matched to a gene; V was cut back by 4 bases and J by 7 bases. CDR3 loop: CATSDLDRGSAGYTF. DNA for the CDR3: TGTGCCACCAGTGACCTGGACAGGGGCTCAGCTGGCTACACCTTC.

This clonotype was observed at least ten times. This chain connects TRBV9 to TRBJ2-6, with D perhaps given as TRBD1 or TRBD2 (5 bases each). The CDR3 contains 16 residues. Germline V gives CDR1 SGDLS, CDR2 YYNGEE. V was trimmed by 2 bases and J by 2 bases, leaving 11 bases between them. The CDR3 bases are TGTGCCAGCAGCGTGAATGGGGGACCTGGGGCCAACGTCCTGACTTTC. Amino acid sequence: CASSVNGGPGANVLTF.

This clonotype has at least ten counts. The chain recombines TRBV2 with TRBJ1-3; D gene ambiguous. Trimming shortened V by 5 bases and J by 4 bases, and 6 bases separated the two germline ends. Germline V gene sequence: CDR1 SNHLY, CDR2 FYNNEI. This CDR3 has 12 residues. The CDR3: CASSLRGNTIYF. The CDR3 coding sequence is TGTGCCAGCAGTTTACGCGGAAACACCATATATTTT.

This clonotype was found many times. The genes are TRBV6-5 and TRBJ1-1; D may be TRBD1 (6 bases). V was shortened by 5 bases and J by 7 bases, with 14 bases between the two germline ends. There are 13 residues in the CDR3. Germline lookup yields CDR1 MNHEY and CDR2 SVGAGI. Here the CDR3 DNA reads TGTGCCAGCAGTCACGGACAGTCGGGTGAAGCTTTCTTT. Residues: CASSHGQSGEAFF.

This sequence joins TRBV13 and TRBJ2-7; weak D call: TRBD1 (5 bases). Looked up from germline, CDR1 is PRHDT and CDR2 is FYEKMQ (reference sequence). V lost 7 bases and J lost 4, with 14 bases in between. This CDR3 is 13 amino acids long. The CDR3: CASTGPDRYEQYF. CDR3 nucleotide sequence: TGTGCCAGCACAGGTCCTGACAGATACGAGCAGTACTTC. The full variable domain, completed using reference TRBV13 and TRBJ2-7, is AAGVIQSPRHLIKEKRETATLKCYPIPRHDTVYWYQQGPGQDPQFLISFYEKMQSDKGSIPDRFSAQQFSDYHSELNMSSLELGDSALYFCASTGPDRYEQYFGPGTRLTVT.

This clonotype was observed many times. The V call is TRBV12-3 or TRBV12-4, the J call TRBJ1-2, with D possibly matching TRBD1 (5 bases). The length of the CDR3 is 11 residues. V was trimmed by 10 bases and J by 8 bases, leaving 14 bases between them. This CDR3 is CATGARGGYTF. The CDR3 region has the DNA TGTGCCACCGGCGCGAGGGGCGGCTACACCTTC.

The V call is TRBV29-1, the J call TRBJ2-3; maybe TRBD2 (5 bases). Germline values: CDR1 SQVTM, CDR2 ANQGSEA. V lost 4 bases and J 2 bases, leaving 16 bases between the germline ends. There are 15 residues in the CDR3. The CDR3 sequence is CSVARASGITDTQYF. Written as DNA, the CDR3 is TGCAGCGTTGCTAGGGCATCGGGGATCACAGATACGCAGTATTTT.

This clonotype was recorded at least ten times. V usage is TRBV6-1 and J usage is TRBJ1-1, with 8 bases fitting TRBD1. Trimming cost V 6 bases and J 4 bases; bases outside gene matches: 7. Germline lookup yields CDR1 MNHNS and CDR2 SASEGT. The CDR3 contains 14 residues. The CDR3 DNA follows: TGTGCCAGCAGCACCGGGACAGGACCCACTGAAGCTTTCTTT. As protein: CASSTGTGPTEAFF.

This clonotype was observed at least ten times. The chain recombines TRBV5-1 with TRBJ2-5; D is uncertain. Germline-derived CDR1 and CDR2 are SGHRS and YFSETQ. The CDR3 totals 15 residues. V was trimmed by 1 base and J by 5 bases, leaving 15 bases between them. CDR3 coding DNA: TGCGCCAGCAGCTTGTTCTTGGGTTCTTTGGAGACCCAGTACTTC. It is translated as CASSLFLGSLETQYF. Using reference TRBV5-1 and TRBJ2-5 for the parts outside the CDR3, the full variable domain is KAGVTQTPRYLIKTRGQQVTLSCSPISGHRSVSWYQQTPGQGLQFLFEYFSETQRNKGNFPGRFSGRQFSNSRSEMNVSTLELGDSALYLCASSLFLGSLETQYFGPGTRLLVL.

This clonotype has ten or more counts. The chain couples TRBV29-1 to TRBJ1-1, with a tentative D call TRBD1 (6 bases). V was trimmed by 6 bases and J by 5 bases, leaving 16 bases between them. Germline V gene lookup returns CDR1 SQVTM and CDR2 ANQGSEA. CDR3 size: 13 residues. The CDR3 loop reads CSVGRGGVTEAFF. The CDR3 nucleotides are TGCAGCGTCGGGAGGGGGGGTGTTACTGAAGCTTTCTTT.